This is a list of T cell receptor beta chains from one sample in a study of T cell changes during pregnancy in multiple sclerosis. Clones were sequenced by immunoSEQ multiplex PCR, and TCRdb holds only the in-frame ones, with some missing. The table records 55,000 to 80,000 clones, about 94% of them present only once. The sequencing here drew on CD8+ T cells from peripheral blood mononuclear cells, taken in the second trimester of pregnancy. The source is a female donor with multiple sclerosis, enrolled in a pregnancy study. CDR3s include the opening cysteine and the closing phenylalanine or tryptophan.

v_call: TRBV30
j_call: TRBJ2-1
cdr3_aa: CAWSTGSEYNEQFF

v_call: TRBV25-1
j_call: TRBJ1-1
cdr3_aa: CASSPLRSMNTEAFF

v_call: TRBV6-4
j_call: TRBJ2-1
cdr3_aa: CASSARQGAVYNEQFF

v_call: TRBV4-1
j_call: TRBJ1-1
cdr3_aa: CASTIKLNRDIEAFF

v_call: TRBV6-1
j_call: TRBJ1-5
cdr3_aa: CASSEDRGQPQHF

v_call: TRBV27
j_call: TRBJ2-6
cdr3_aa: CASSRSGANVLTF

v_call: TRBV28
j_call: TRBJ1-2
cdr3_aa: CASLTGYTNYGYTF

v_call: TRBV19
j_call: TRBJ2-1
cdr3_aa: CASSIMGAGGPTQFF

v_call: TRBV7-9
j_call: TRBJ1-1
cdr3_aa: CASSPSQGPMLAFF

v_call: TRBV4-1
j_call: TRBJ2-5
cdr3_aa: CASSRLAAQETQYF

v_call: TRBV5-1
j_call: TRBJ2-7
cdr3_aa: CASSLGQGEQYF

v_call: TRBV27
j_call: TRBJ2-7
cdr3_aa: CASSFRAGGFYEQYF

v_call: TRBV7-9
j_call: TRBJ1-3
cdr3_aa: CASSLPGSRPSGNTIYF

v_call: TRBV25-1
j_call: TRBJ2-7
cdr3_aa: CASSDFLAGDYEQYF

v_call: TRBV30
j_call: TRBJ1-5
cdr3_aa: CAWTPGQVNQPQHF

v_call: TRBV13
j_call: TRBJ2-2
cdr3_aa: CASSTGTGPGELFF

v_call: TRBV9
j_call: TRBJ2-1
cdr3_aa: CASSVGGKNNEQFF

v_call: TRBV30
j_call: TRBJ2-1
cdr3_aa: CAWSVFGLAGGPGYNEQFF

v_call: TRBV9
j_call: TRBJ2-5
cdr3_aa: CASSVGVGGRETQYF

v_call: TRBV27
j_call: TRBJ1-5
cdr3_aa: CASSLGGVQPQHF

v_call: TRBV2
j_call: TRBJ2-7
cdr3_aa: CASSDRDYEQYF

v_call: TRBV10-2
j_call: TRBJ2-4
cdr3_aa: CASSEGLAGNIQYF

v_call: TRBV28
j_call: TRBJ2-3
cdr3_aa: CAEGTSGTDTQYF

v_call: TRBV7-2
j_call: TRBJ1-2
cdr3_aa: CASSLVAGDNYGYTF

v_call: TRBV27
j_call: TRBJ2-1
cdr3_aa: CASSTEPVPYNEQFF

v_call: TRBV2
j_call: TRBJ2-7
cdr3_aa: CASRQRSTYEQYF

v_call: TRBV14
j_call: TRBJ2-7
cdr3_aa: CASSWTGNSYEQYF

v_call: TRBV5-6
j_call: TRBJ2-7
cdr3_aa: CASSLGGGGDYEQYF

v_call: TRBV7-9
j_call: TRBJ2-7
cdr3_aa: CASSLSISRTKSYEQYF

v_call: TRBV7-8
j_call: TRBJ2-7
cdr3_aa: CASSLSGTGASYEQYF

v_call: TRBV27
j_call: TRBJ1-5
cdr3_aa: CASSLRTGERPQHF

v_call: TRBV7-9
j_call: TRBJ2-2
cdr3_aa: CASSLALTLGELFF

v_call: TRBV10-3
j_call: TRBJ1-2
cdr3_aa: CAISEWDRHYGYTF

v_call: TRBV6-5
j_call: TRBJ1-2
cdr3_aa: CASSYSRTGRGYTF

v_call: TRBV27
j_call: TRBJ1-2
cdr3_aa: CASSLQVPGYGYTF

v_call: TRBV2
j_call: TRBJ2-1
cdr3_aa: CARSGLSYNEQFF

v_call: TRBV4-1
j_call: TRBJ1-5
cdr3_aa: CASSQAGGNQPQHF

v_call: TRBV9
j_call: TRBJ1-3
cdr3_aa: CASSGGPASF

v_call: TRBV4-1
j_call: TRBJ1-1
cdr3_aa: CASSLGVGPGMAFF